Listed below are T cell receptor beta chains from one sample, sequenced in a study of T cell changes during pregnancy in multiple sclerosis. The assay was immunoSEQ multiplex PCR, and TCRdb's table has in-frame clones only and misses some. The sample carries roughly 68,000 clones, 92% recorded once. The sequencing used peripheral blood, collected in the second trimester of pregnancy. All receptors derive from a female donor in good health, enrolled as a control in a pregnancy study. Each CDR3 is given with its conserved first and last residue. The D gene is left open where the match is weak. Some rows mark clone size as missing; the rest say once, few, many or name a class of expanded clone.

clone size: NA; J gene: TRBJ2-7; D gene: TRBD2; V gene: TRBV7-3; CDR3 DNA: TGTGCCAGCAGCTTGGGAGCGGGACCTTTAAACGAGCAGTACTTC; CDR3 protein: CASSLGAGPLNEQYF
clone size: NA; J gene: TRBJ1-1; D gene: TRBD1; V gene: TRBV5-5; CDR3 DNA: TGTGCCAGCAGGAGGACAGGAAGTACAGCTTTCTTT; CDR3 protein: CASRRTGSTAFF
clone size: once; J gene: TRBJ1-2; D gene: TRBD1; V gene: TRBV9; CDR3 DNA: TGTGCCAGCAGCGTGGGGACAGGGGATGGCTACACCTTC; CDR3 protein: CASSVGTGDGYTF
clone size: NA; J gene: TRBJ1-1; D gene: NA; V gene: TRBV15; CDR3 DNA: TGTGCCACCAGCCCTCCAGATTACACTGAAGCTTTCTTT; CDR3 protein: CATSPPDYTEAFF
clone size: NA; J gene: TRBJ1-3; D gene: NA; V gene: TRBV30; CDR3 DNA: TGTGCCTGGATAGCAGGAAACACCATATATTTT; CDR3 protein: CAWIAGNTIYF
clone size: NA; J gene: TRBJ1-4; D gene: NA; V gene: TRBV5-5; CDR3 DNA: TGTGCCAGCAGCTTGTCGGTAGTGGAGGCTAATGAAAAACTGTTTTTT; CDR3 protein: CASSLSVVEANEKLFF
clone size: few; J gene: TRBJ1-6; D gene: NA; V gene: TRBV7-9; CDR3 DNA: TGTGCCAGCAGCTTAGCAGCGAGGGGGAATTCACCCCTCCACTTT; CDR3 protein: CASSLAARGNSPLHF
clone size: NA; J gene: TRBJ2-3; D gene: NA; V gene: TRBV5-1; CDR3 DNA: TGCGCCAGCAGCTTAGGGACTGCTAGCACAGATACGCAGTATTTT; CDR3 protein: CASSLGTASTDTQYF
clone size: NA; J gene: TRBJ2-7; D gene: NA; V gene: TRBV5-1; CDR3 DNA: TGCGCCAGCAGCACAGGGACGGACGCCTACGAGCAGTACTTC; CDR3 protein: CASSTGTDAYEQYF
clone size: NA; J gene: TRBJ2-7; D gene: NA; V gene: TRBV2; CDR3 DNA: TGTGCCAGCAGTGTGACATTTGGTCCCTACGAGCAGTACTTC; CDR3 protein: CASSVTFGPYEQYF
clone size: once; J gene: TRBJ2-5; D gene: TRBD2; V gene: TRBV7-2; CDR3 DNA: TGTGCCAGCAGCTCTACCTACCCGAGCGGGGGGACCCAGTACTTC; CDR3 protein: CASSSTYPSGGTQYF
clone size: few; J gene: TRBJ1-1; D gene: NA; V gene: TRBV9; CDR3 DNA: TGTGCCAGCAGCGTAGAGTGGGCAAACACTGAAGCTTTCTTT; CDR3 protein: CASSVEWANTEAFF
clone size: NA; J gene: TRBJ1-5; D gene: NA; V gene: TRBV2; CDR3 DNA: TGTGCCAGCAGTGTAGGTCAGGGAGGGTTTCAGCCCCAGCATTTT; CDR3 protein: CASSVGQGGFQPQHF
clone size: NA; J gene: TRBJ1-5; D gene: NA; V gene: TRBV15; CDR3 DNA: TGTGCCACCAGCAGAGAACGCGGTCAGCCCCAGCATTTT; CDR3 protein: CATSRERGQPQHF
clone size: NA; J gene: TRBJ2-7; D gene: TRBD2; V gene: TRBV30; CDR3 DNA: TGTGCCTGGAGTGGACGCCAGGGTAGCGGGGCCTACGAGCAGTACTTC; CDR3 protein: CAWSGRQGSGAYEQYF
clone size: NA; J gene: TRBJ1-1; D gene: NA; V gene: TRBV11-2; CDR3 DNA: TGTGCCAGCAGCAGGGGGTTCACTGAAGCTTTCTTT; CDR3 protein: CASSRGFTEAFF
clone size: NA; J gene: TRBJ2-7; D gene: TRBD2; V gene: TRBV28; CDR3 DNA: TGTGCCAGCAGTTCCCTGGCTAGCGGGTACTACTACGAGCAGTACTTC; CDR3 protein: CASSSLASGYYYEQYF
clone size: NA; J gene: TRBJ2-7; D gene: NA; V gene: TRBV6-1; CDR3 DNA: TGTGCCAGCAGTGGGGTTCGGTCATCTAGCTCCTACGAGCAGTACTTC; CDR3 protein: CASSGVRSSSSYEQYF
clone size: NA; J gene: TRBJ2-1; D gene: NA; V gene: TRBV10-3; CDR3 DNA: TGTGCCATCAGTGAGTCGCGGCAGTCGGGGGTGTTCTTC; CDR3 protein: CAISESRQSGVFF
clone size: NA; J gene: TRBJ2-7; D gene: TRBD1; V gene: TRBV19; CDR3 DNA: TGTGCCAGTAGTAGTACAGGGGATGGGTACGAGCAGTACTTC; CDR3 protein: CASSSTGDGYEQYF
clone size: NA; J gene: TRBJ1-3; D gene: NA; V gene: TRBV15; CDR3 DNA: TGTGCCACCAGCAGAGATCGGGTATATGGAAACACCATATATTTT; CDR3 protein: CATSRDRVYGNTIYF
clone size: NA; J gene: TRBJ2-1; D gene: TRBD1; V gene: TRBV25-1; CDR3 DNA: TGTGCCAGCAGTGAGTCCGGGACAGGGAGCTCCTACAATGAGCAGTTCTTC; CDR3 protein: CASSESGTGSSYNEQFF
clone size: NA; J gene: TRBJ2-7; D gene: TRBD2; V gene: TRBV2; CDR3 DNA: TGTGCCAGCAGTGGGGCCAGTCTTCGGGGGGAAACCTACGAGCAGTACTTC; CDR3 protein: CASSGASLRGETYEQYF
clone size: NA; J gene: TRBJ2-7; D gene: NA; V gene: TRBV19; CDR3 DNA: TGTGCCAGTAGTATAGAACGGGGGAGGGAGCAGTACTTC; CDR3 protein: CASSIERGREQYF
clone size: NA; J gene: TRBJ2-3; D gene: TRBD2; V gene: TRBV10-3; CDR3 DNA: TGTGCCATCACTAGCGGGAGCCTCGGGGAGCAGTATTTT; CDR3 protein: CAITSGSLGEQYF
clone size: NA; J gene: TRBJ1-5; D gene: TRBD1; V gene: TRBV28; CDR3 DNA: TGTGCCAGCAGCGTTCCGGGACAGAGGCAGCCCCAGCATTTT; CDR3 protein: CASSVPGQRQPQHF
clone size: NA; J gene: TRBJ1-5; D gene: NA; V gene: TRBV7-8; CDR3 DNA: TGTGCCAGCAGCCCCGAGACGGGGAGCAATCAGCCCCAGCATTTT; CDR3 protein: CASSPETGSNQPQHF
clone size: NA; J gene: TRBJ2-5; D gene: TRBD2; V gene: TRBV28; CDR3 DNA: TGTGCCAGCAGCCTAGCGGGGGGAGAGACCCAGTACTTC; CDR3 protein: CASSLAGGETQYF
clone size: NA; J gene: TRBJ2-1; D gene: TRBD1; V gene: TRBV9; CDR3 DNA: TGTGCCAGCAGCATAGACAGGGCCAATGAGCAGTTCTTC; CDR3 protein: CASSIDRANEQFF
clone size: once; J gene: TRBJ2-5; D gene: NA; V gene: TRBV6-5; CDR3 DNA: TGTGCCAGCAGTTACTCGAGACATAAAGAGACCCAGTACTTC; CDR3 protein: CASSYSRHKETQYF
clone size: NA; J gene: TRBJ1-1; D gene: NA; V gene: TRBV2; CDR3 DNA: TGTGCCAGCAGTATCGACAGGAACACTGAAGCTTTCTTT; CDR3 protein: CASSIDRNTEAFF
clone size: NA; J gene: TRBJ2-7; D gene: NA; V gene: TRBV15; CDR3 DNA: TGTGCCACCAGCCCGGGAGAGGGCTCCTACGAGCAGTACTTC; CDR3 protein: CATSPGEGSYEQYF
clone size: NA; J gene: TRBJ2-2; D gene: NA; V gene: TRBV6-4; CDR3 DNA: TGTGCCAGCAGTTCAGGGGACACCGGGGAGCTGTTTTTT; CDR3 protein: CASSSGDTGELFF
clone size: NA; J gene: TRBJ2-2; D gene: NA; V gene: TRBV2; CDR3 DNA: TGTGCCAGCAGTGCCCGGACGGGAACCGGGGAGCTGTTTTTT; CDR3 protein: CASSARTGTGELFF
clone size: NA; J gene: TRBJ1-5; D gene: NA; V gene: TRBV18; CDR3 DNA: TGTGCCAGCTCACCAGAGGGAACCAATCAGCCCCAGCATTTT; CDR3 protein: CASSPEGTNQPQHF
clone size: NA; J gene: TRBJ1-2; D gene: NA; V gene: TRBV5-1; CDR3 DNA: TGCGCCAGCAGCCTCGAAGCAGGGGCTGGCTACACCTTC; CDR3 protein: CASSLEAGAGYTF
clone size: NA; J gene: TRBJ1-1; D gene: NA; V gene: TRBV6-5; CDR3 DNA: TGTGCCAGCAGGGGGGCCGGGTCGGCTGAAGCTTTCTTT; CDR3 protein: CASRGAGSAEAFF
clone size: NA; J gene: TRBJ2-7; D gene: TRBD2; V gene: TRBV13; CDR3 DNA: TGTGCCAGCAGCCTCTTTGGCGGGAGGCCATCCTACGAGCAGTACTTC; CDR3 protein: CASSLFGGRPSYEQYF
clone size: NA; J gene: TRBJ2-5; D gene: NA; V gene: TRBV25-1; CDR3 DNA: TGTGCCAGCAGTGAATATATGAGTAAGCGGGAAGAGACCCAGTACTTC; CDR3 protein: CASSEYMSKREETQYF
clone size: NA; J gene: TRBJ1-5; D gene: TRBD1; V gene: TRBV18; CDR3 DNA: TGTGCCAGCTCACCAGTGATCGCGGGACAGGGAGGACAGCCCCAGCATTTT; CDR3 protein: CASSPVIAGQGGQPQHF
clone size: NA; J gene: TRBJ1-2; D gene: NA; V gene: TRBV27; CDR3 DNA: TGTGCCAGCAGCCCCGGGACTACCAGAGCTAACTATGGCTACACCTTC; CDR3 protein: CASSPGTTRANYGYTF
clone size: NA; J gene: TRBJ2-5; D gene: TRBD2; V gene: TRBV5-1; CDR3 DNA: TGCGCCAGCAGCTTTAGCGGGCCCCAAGAGACCCAGTACTTC; CDR3 protein: CASSFSGPQETQYF
clone size: NA; J gene: TRBJ2-3; D gene: NA; V gene: TRBV6-5; CDR3 DNA: TGTGCCAGCAGTAGGGGACAGCAGCGGGAGAAGTATTTT; CDR3 protein: CASSRGQQREKYF
clone size: NA; J gene: TRBJ1-6; D gene: TRBD1; V gene: TRBV2; CDR3 DNA: TGTGCCAGCAGTGCCGGGACAGGGAGCTCACCCCTCCACTTT; CDR3 protein: CASSAGTGSSPLHF
clone size: NA; J gene: TRBJ2-1; D gene: TRBD2; V gene: TRBV5-4; CDR3 DNA: TGTGCCAGCAGCCCCCGGGGGAGCGGGAGGTCTATCTACAATGAGCAGTTCTTC; CDR3 protein: CASSPRGSGRSIYNEQFF
clone size: NA; J gene: TRBJ2-2; D gene: TRBD2; V gene: TRBV4-1; CDR3 DNA: TGCGCCAGCAGCCAGCCCTGGGAGGGCGCCGGGGAGCTGTTTTTT; CDR3 protein: CASSQPWEGAGELFF
clone size: NA; J gene: TRBJ2-7; D gene: TRBD2; V gene: TRBV19; CDR3 DNA: TGTGCCACAACTCCGGGACTACGGAGCGAGCAGTACTTC; CDR3 protein: CATTPGLRSEQYF
clone size: NA; J gene: TRBJ2-3; D gene: NA; V gene: TRBV4-1; CDR3 DNA: TGCGCCAGCAGCCCAGGTTTCGACAGCACAGATACGCAGTATTTT; CDR3 protein: CASSPGFDSTDTQYF
clone size: NA; J gene: TRBJ2-3; D gene: TRBD2; V gene: TRBV6-4; CDR3 DNA: TGTGCCAGCAGTGAGCGGGAGAGCACAGATACGCAGTATTTT; CDR3 protein: CASSERESTDTQYF